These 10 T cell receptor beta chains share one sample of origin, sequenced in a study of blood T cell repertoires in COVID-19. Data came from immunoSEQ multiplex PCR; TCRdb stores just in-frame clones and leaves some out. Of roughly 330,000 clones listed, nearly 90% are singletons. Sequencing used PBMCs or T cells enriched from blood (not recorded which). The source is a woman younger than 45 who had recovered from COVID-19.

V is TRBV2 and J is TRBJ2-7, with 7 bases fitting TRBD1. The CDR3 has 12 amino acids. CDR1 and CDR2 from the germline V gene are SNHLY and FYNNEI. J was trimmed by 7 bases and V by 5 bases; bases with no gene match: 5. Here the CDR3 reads CASSTGVREQYF. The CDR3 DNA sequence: TGTGCCAGCAGTACAGGGGTCAGGGAGCAGTACTTC.

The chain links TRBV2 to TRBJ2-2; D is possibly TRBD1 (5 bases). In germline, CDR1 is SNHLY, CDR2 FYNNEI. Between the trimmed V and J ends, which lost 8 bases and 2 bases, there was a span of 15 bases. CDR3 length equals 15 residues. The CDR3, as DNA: TGTGCCAGCCTAAGACAGACCATTAACACCGGGGAGCTGTTTTTT. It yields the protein CASLRQTINTGELFF.

CDR3 in DNA: TGTGCCAGCAGCTTAATCAGGGGGTCTGGAAACACCATATATTTT. Amino acid sequence: CASSLIRGSGNTIYF. This rearrangement joins TRBV7-3 to TRBJ1-3, with TRBD1 matching over 7 bases. CDR3 length: 15 amino acids. V was pared by 1 base and J by 1 base, with 1 base of the junction left unmatched. Germline V lookup: CDR1 SGHTA, CDR2 FQGTGA.

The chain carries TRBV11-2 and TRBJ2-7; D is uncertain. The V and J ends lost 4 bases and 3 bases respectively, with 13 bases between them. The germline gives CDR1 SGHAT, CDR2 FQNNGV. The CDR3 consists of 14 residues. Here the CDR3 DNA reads TGTGCCAGCAGCTGGCAGGTCAGGATCTACGAGCAGTACTTC. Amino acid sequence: CASSWQVRIYEQYF.

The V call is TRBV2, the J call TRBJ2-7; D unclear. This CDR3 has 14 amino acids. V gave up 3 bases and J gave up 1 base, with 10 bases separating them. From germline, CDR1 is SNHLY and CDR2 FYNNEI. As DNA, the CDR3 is TGTGCCAGCAGTGATCGTTCGCAGTCCTACGAGCAGTACTTC. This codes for CASSDRSQSYEQYF.

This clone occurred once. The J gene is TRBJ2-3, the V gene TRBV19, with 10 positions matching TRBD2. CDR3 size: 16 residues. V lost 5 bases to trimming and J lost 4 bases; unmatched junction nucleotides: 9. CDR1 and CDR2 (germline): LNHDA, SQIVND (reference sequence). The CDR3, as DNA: TGTGCCAGTAGTCGGTTTCTAGCGGGGGACGCAGATACGCAGTATTTT. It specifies CASSRFLAGDADTQYF.

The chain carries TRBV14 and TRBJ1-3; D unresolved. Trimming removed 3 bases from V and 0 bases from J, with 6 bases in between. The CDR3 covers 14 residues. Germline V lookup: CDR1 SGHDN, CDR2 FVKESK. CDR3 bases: TGTGCCAGCAGCCACAGAAGCTCTGGAAACACCATATATTTT. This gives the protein CASSHRSSGNTIYF.

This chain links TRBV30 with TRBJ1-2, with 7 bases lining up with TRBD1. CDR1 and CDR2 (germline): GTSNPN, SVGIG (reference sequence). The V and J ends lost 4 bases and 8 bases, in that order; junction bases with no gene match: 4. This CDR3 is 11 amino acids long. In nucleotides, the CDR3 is TGTGCCTGGACAGGGGGTGAGGGCTACACCTTC. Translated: CAWTGGEGYTF.

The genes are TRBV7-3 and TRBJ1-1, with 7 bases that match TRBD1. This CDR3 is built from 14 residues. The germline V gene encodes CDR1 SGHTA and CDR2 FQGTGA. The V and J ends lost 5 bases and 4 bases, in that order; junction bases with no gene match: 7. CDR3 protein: CASSENRGGTEAFF. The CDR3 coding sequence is TGTGCCAGCAGCGAAAACAGGGGTGGCACTGAAGCTTTCTTT.

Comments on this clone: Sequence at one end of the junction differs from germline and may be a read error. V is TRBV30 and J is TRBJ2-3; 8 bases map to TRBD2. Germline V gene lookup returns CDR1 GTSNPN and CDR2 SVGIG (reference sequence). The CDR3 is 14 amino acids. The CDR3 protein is CARRSSGRTDTQYF. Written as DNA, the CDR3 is TGTGCCAGGAGGTCTAGCGGGCGCACAGATACGCAGTATTTT.